A selection of T cell receptor beta chains follows, all from one sample in a study of T cells after yellow fever vaccination. TCRdb re-called the 5' RACE reads with MiXCR, one entry per CDR3 protein. The sample includes over 250,000 distinct CDR3 sequences, around 4.9% of them seen just once. Sequencing was performed on CD4+ T cells sorted from PBMCs, taken on the day of the yellow fever booster vaccination. The receptors originated from a man aged 18 to 29 who received the YFV17D yellow fever vaccine. The conserved cysteine and the conserved F or W are not part of the CDR3 here.

V	J	CDR3
TRBV6-1	TRBJ1-6	ASSEALASPNSPLH
TRBV5-1	TRBJ1-2	ASTSDPSGTGDGYT
TRBV6-5	TRBJ1-1	ASSSPRGNTEAF
TRBV5-6	TRBJ1-4	ASSMRGGGVEKLF
TRBV7-9	TRBJ1-1	ASIEGAWAEAF
TRBV20-1	TRBJ2-1	AESGLAENEQF
TRBV7-6	TRBJ2-3	ASSALAGIDTQY
TRBV18	TRBJ2-3	ASLTMVANTDTQY
TRBV11-2	TRBJ1-2	ASSARQGRIHT
TRBV12-3/TRBV12-4	TRBJ2-5	ASTPSLARETQY
TRBV5-5	TRBJ2-3	ASSMTGRLSDTQY
TRBV5-1	TRBJ2-7	ASSPTSGHYEQY
TRBV9	TRBJ2-2	ASSGQNTGELF
TRBV10-3	TRBJ2-2	ATISAEFTGELF
TRBV12-3/TRBV12-4	TRBJ1-2	ASSLWGRANYGYT
TRBV6-2/TRBV6-3	TRBJ2-5	ASSYYRRETQY
TRBV20-1	TRBJ2-7	SAREGPTYEQY
TRBV10-3	TRBJ2-6	AISDVYRANSSGANVLT
TRBV5-5	TRBJ2-5	ASSFTAGGPIETQY
TRBV6-4	TRBJ2-1	ASSDPGTGGNEQF
TRBV6-2/TRBV6-3	TRBJ1-5	ASSYRGRNQPQH
TRBV10-3	TRBJ2-3	AIKRLEGTDTQY
TRBV7-2	TRBJ2-3	ASSTPSGGTDTQY
TRBV4-3	TRBJ2-3	ASSQETGTDTQY
TRBV5-1	TRBJ2-3	ASATSGGSRTDTQY
TRBV7-9	TRBJ1-3	ASSPGRISGNTIY
TRBV29-1	TRBJ2-1	SAIQGGWGEQF
TRBV6-5	TRBJ2-5	ASSYSLSRAQETQY
TRBV7-2	TRBJ1-5	ASSGTVKQPQH
TRBV18	TRBJ2-1	ASSQYTGTDYNEQF
TRBV5-4	TRBJ2-3	ASSADSTSTDTQY
TRBV7-2	TRBJ2-1	ASSPSGQIYNEQF
TRBV28	TRBJ1-5	ASSLLDQPQH
TRBV19	TRBJ1-5	ASSGGTVEFNQPQH
TRBV7-2	TRBJ2-5	ASSPRGTQY
TRBV9	TRBJ1-1	ASSVEDRGWDTEAF
TRBV7-9	TRBJ1-1	ASSPDRNAF